The next 5 T cell receptor beta chains were all read from a single sample in a study of beta chain features in type 1 diabetes. Expressed TCRB transcripts were sequenced, since all the RNA that had been isolated was reverse transcribed. The protocol was immunoSEQ multiplex PCR, while the TCRdb copy is restricted to in-frame clones and leaves out a portion. The profile shows around 450,000 clones, about an eighth of them singletons. Sequencing used naive CD4+ T cells from blood. The origin of the receptors is a woman aged 18-29 years in good health.

In its sample, this clone was seen a few times. Other nucleotide sequences from this sample produce the same CDR3. The chain is built from TRBV29-1 and TRBJ1-1, with 9 bases lining up with TRBD1. There are 13 residues in the CDR3. CDR1 is SQVTM and CDR2 is ANQGSEA in the germline V gene. V was clipped by 7 bases and J by 1 base; unmatched bases: 4. Written as DNA, the CDR3 is TGCAGCGCCGTGGGACAGGGGAACACTGAAGCTTTCTTT. It encodes CSAVGQGNTEAFF.

The chain has TRBV9 and TRBJ2-1; 8 positions agree with TRBD1. The CDR3 contains 15 residues. In germline, CDR1 is SGDLS, CDR2 YYNGEE. Trimming at V came to 4 bases and at J to 2 bases, leaving 5 bases not matched to a gene. CDR3 bases: TGTGCCAGCAGCAGAGGGACAGGCGCCTACAATGAGCAGTTCTTC. Translation gives CASSRGTGAYNEQFF.

The gene calls are TRBV30 and TRBJ1-1; unclear D gene. This CDR3 is 13 amino acids long. Trimming removed 3 bases at V and 1 base at J, with 9 bases between. The germline gives CDR1 GTSNPN, CDR2 SVGIG (reference sequence). The CDR3 sequence is CAWRKSPNTEAFF. The CDR3 bases are TGTGCCTGGAGAAAGTCGCCGAACACTGAAGCTTTCTTT.

The J gene is TRBJ1-2, the V gene TRBV9, with 9 bases lining up with TRBD1. Per the germline V gene, CDR1 is SGDLS and CDR2 is YYNGEE. The CDR3 contains 14 residues. V shed 3 bases, J shed 5 bases, and the junction held 5 bases outside the gene matches. The CDR3 sequence is CASSAGTGYYGYTF. The CDR3, as DNA: TGTGCCAGCAGCGCCGGGACAGGGTATTATGGCTACACCTTC.

This clone showed up just a few times. Other DNA sequences of this sample code for an identical CDR3. CDR3 region: CASSPRTTDTQYF. Here the CDR3 DNA reads TGTGCCAGCTCTCCGAGGACGACAGATACGCAGTATTTT. The chain has TRBV18 and TRBJ2-3, with D unclear. V was trimmed by 6 bases and J by 3 bases, leaving 10 bases between them. There are 13 residues in the CDR3. Germline CDR1 and CDR2: KGHSH and LQKENI.